The 4 T cell receptor beta chains given below trace back to one sample, sequenced in a study of cytomegalovirus exposure and HLA in healthy donors. The PCR contained 60 Vbeta and 13 Jbeta primers. This table comes from immunoSEQ multiplex PCR, and its TCRdb copy is limited to in-frame clones, with some not included. Counted here are 99,000 or so clones, around 82% occurring once; the ten biggest clones make up roughly 1.9%. The specimen sequenced was PBMCs. The source of these receptors is a woman aged 40 to 55 in good health and CMV-seronegative.

Concerning this clone itself: Mismatch with germline at one junction end may stem from a read error. CDR3 nucleotide sequence: TGTGCCGGCAGTTTTGCGGGGTCTAATGAAAAACTGTTTTTT. Protein: CAGSFAGSNEKLFF. The genes are TRBV27 and TRBJ1-4; no clear D. This CDR3 region has 14 residues. The germline V gene has CDR1 MNHEY and CDR2 SMNVEV (reference sequence).

As to this clone: The sample carries other DNA sequences with the same CDR3. The V call is TRBV28, the J call TRBJ1-5; D is possibly TRBD1 (5 bases). The CDR3 consists of 14 residues. Looked up from germline, CDR1 is MDHEN and CDR2 is SYDVKM. The ends were cut back, 4 bases at V and 0 bases at J, with 7 bases in the middle. In nucleotides, the CDR3 is TGTGCCAGCAGTTCCGGGGGTAGCAATCAGCCCCAGCATTTT. Translating gives CASSSGGSNQPQHF.

As to this clone: One junction end disagrees with the germline gene, perhaps due to a read error. The rearrangement uses TRBV10-3 and TRBJ1-5; 10 bases are a match to TRBD1. The CDR3 has 22 residues. CDR1 and CDR2 from the germline V gene are ENHRY and SYGVKD. CDR3 loop: CAISESPQGTGASTGSNQPRHF. CDR3 sequence (DNA): TGTGCCATCAGTGAGTCCCCCCAGGGGACAGGGGCTTCAACGGGTAGCAATCAGCCCCGGCATTTT.

V usage is TRBV5-1 and J usage is TRBJ2-7, with no clear D. Germline V lookup: CDR1 SGHRS, CDR2 YFSETQ. Trimming shortened V by 0 bases and J by 2 bases, and 6 bases separated the two germline ends. The CDR3 contains 13 residues. CDR3 amino acids: CASSLDPAYEQYF. In nucleotides, the CDR3 is TGCGCCAGCAGCTTGGATCCCGCCTACGAGCAGTACTTC.